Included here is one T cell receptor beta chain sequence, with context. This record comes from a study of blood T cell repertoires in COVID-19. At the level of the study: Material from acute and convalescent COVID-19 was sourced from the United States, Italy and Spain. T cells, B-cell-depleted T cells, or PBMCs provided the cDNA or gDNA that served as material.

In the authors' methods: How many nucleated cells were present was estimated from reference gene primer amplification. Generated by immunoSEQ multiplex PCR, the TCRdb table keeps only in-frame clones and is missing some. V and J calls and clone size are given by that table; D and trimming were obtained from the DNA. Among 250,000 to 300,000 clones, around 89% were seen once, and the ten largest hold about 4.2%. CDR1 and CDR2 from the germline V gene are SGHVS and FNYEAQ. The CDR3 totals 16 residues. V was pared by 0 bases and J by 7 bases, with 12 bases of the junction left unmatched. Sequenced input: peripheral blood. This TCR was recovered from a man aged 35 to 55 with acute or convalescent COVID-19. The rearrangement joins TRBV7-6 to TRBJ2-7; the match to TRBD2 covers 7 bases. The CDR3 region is CASSLASGTEGGEQYF. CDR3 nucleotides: TGTGCCAGCAGCTTAGCGAGCGGGACGGAAGGAGGGGAGCAGTACTTC.